Described below is a single T cell receptor (beta chain) sequence and its context. Its antigen has not been determined. No much larger clone exists at a distance of one base, and base qualities are not known. Specimens were post-treatment primary, local recurrence and metastasis tumors from poor-prognosis patients. This entry is derived from a study of the immune and genomic landscape of osteosarcoma (dated by TCRdb to 2019 to 2021). At the level of the whole study: The overall cohort comprised more than 40 pediatric and adult patients with high-grade osteosarcoma, with a median age at diagnosis of approximately 30 years (range about 5-90). The goal of the study was to explain why immune checkpoint inhibitors have shown limited clinical activity in osteosarcoma. Poor-risk disease was overrepresented in the cohort, as 73% of patients had an unfavorable pathologic response to standard therapy and roughly 67% had died. To define immunogenic potential, the study profiled osteosarcoma specimens using whole genome, RNA and T-cell receptor sequencing, along with immunohistochemistry and reverse phase protein arrays. Patients in the overall cohort were under 65% male, and roughly 80% presented with localized disease at diagnosis. TCR sequencing results were integrated with transcriptome, protein array and immunostaining data to characterize the osteosarcoma immunogenomic landscape. A few patients contributed a couple of samples from the same tumor site. The investigation overall reported the following: About 5 cases had a single hyperexpanded clone dominating the repertoire, and all had fewer than 100 T-cell clonotypes. Along with the frozen tumor specimens, matched blood was collected from just a couple of patients. Clonality benchmarks were derived from external normal skin and healthy peripheral blood data rather than from matched normal tissue. Sample size was not determined by any statistical method, because osteosarcoma is rare and all possible samples were collected. Productive TCR clonality was found to be low overall, with an average of 0.09 and a maximum of 0.3, which suggested limited T-cell clonal expansion. TCR productive clonality was higher in the immune-hot C3 cluster than the cold C1 cluster but still low overall.

CDR1 and CDR2, looked up from the germline V gene, are MNHEY and SVGAGI. The CDR3 spans 13 residues, from the cysteine through the phenylalanine. The kept DNA is CDR3 alone, 39 bases in frame from the first base. At the junction V is shortened by 9 bases and J by 2 bases, with 14 bases in between. TCR beta chain CDR3 regions were immunosequenced using the ImmunoSEQ Assay (Adaptive Biotechnologies). Per the original workflow: The ImmunoSEQ Analyzer platform was used to export TCRB rearrangements, read counts, read proportions and gene usage. Using productive rearrangements, T-cell clonality was calculated as 1 minus Pielou's evenness. In the clonal space homeostasis analysis, clonotypes were sorted into rare, small, medium, large or hyperexpanded (0.01 to 1 of the repertoire) bins. TCR productive clonality was compared across immune clusters C1, C2 and C3 using the Wilcoxon rank sum test. TCRdb carries this immuneACCESS record with in-frame sequences only. Its versions omit some clonotypes, under half of them owing to an unresolved V gene in the studies checked, with the rest unexplained. V and J calls and clone size come straight from that table; D and trimming were deduced from the DNA. For this sample the table gives several hundred clones, of which around three quarters were detected only once. The ten largest make up more than 15% of the sample.

The chain joins TRBV6-5 to TRBJ2-7; a confident D gene designation cannot be given. The sequencing sample was made of tumor tissue from a local recurrence in the calf muscle. What this sample's cell subset or site label stands for: locally recurrent osteosarcoma tumor. This sequence originates from a woman aged 55-70 years with osteosarcoma. The age is the age at diagnosis. The CDR3 in this case is CASMLLGAYEQYF. The DNA sequence is given as TGTGCCAGTATGCTCCTGGGTGCCTACGAGCAGTACTTC.